This entry lists 24 T cell receptor beta chains sequenced from one sample in a study of CD8+CD57+ T cells in acquired aplastic anemia. For CDR3 and TCR beta VDJ profiling, genomic DNA was the template used. TCRdb redid the calling of the reads with MiXCR, one entry per CDR3 protein. The table has roughly 190,000 distinct CDR3 sequences, around 59% seen once; the top ten hold roughly 15%. Sequencing was performed on sorted CD4+, CD8+, or CD8+CD57+ T cells (not recorded which) from PBMCs. The receptors derive from a human donor in good health, serving as a control.

This rearrangement joins TRBV12-3 or TRBV12-4 to TRBJ1-6; D is uncertain. CDR3 length: 14 amino acids. V lost 4 bases and J lost 8, with 12 bases in between. CDR3 region: CASSSLREDSPLHF. CDR3 nucleotides: TGTGCCAGCAGTTCGCTTAGGGAGGATTCACCCCTCCACTTT.

This clonotype was detected ten times or more. The genes are TRBV24-1 and TRBJ2-3; perhaps TRBD1 as D (5 bases). CDR1 and CDR2 from the germline V gene are KGHDR and SFDVKD. CDR3 length: 14 amino acids. Between the trimmed V and J ends, which lost 12 bases and 4 bases, there was a span of 19 bases. CDR3 sequence (DNA): TGTGCCTCCGCAAGTTCGAAGGGGTCAGATACGCAGTATTTT. Encoded protein: CASASSKGSDTQYF.

This clonotype was seen ten or more times. One end of the junction does not line up with germline, which may come from a read error. The V gene is TRBV7-7, the J gene TRBJ2-1, with a weak D call TRBD2 (7 bases). This CDR3 has 16 residues. The V gene's germline CDR1 is SSHAT and CDR2 FNYEAQ (reference sequence). CDR3 residues: CASSMGGGAGYNEQFF. The DNA of the CDR3 is TGTGCTAGCAGTATGGGTGGGGGGGCTGGATACAATGAGCAGTTCTTC.

The V gene is TRBV2, the J gene TRBJ1-6; D is possibly TRBD1 (5 bases). V lost 3 bases and J 6 bases, leaving 12 bases between the germline ends. Germline CDR1 is SNHLY and CDR2 is FYNNEI. The CDR3 loop spans 15 amino acids. The CDR3 here is CASSDSPGLNSPLHF. Written as DNA, the CDR3 is TGTGCCAGCAGTGATTCCCCAGGGCTTAATTCACCCCTCCACTTT. Looking up the rest from reference TRBV2 and TRBJ1-6 gives the full variable domain: EPEVTQTPSHQVTQMGQEVILRCVPISNHLYFYWYRQILGQKVEFLVSFYNNEISEKSEIFDDQFSVERPDGSNFTLKIRSTKLEDSAMYFCASSDSPGLNSPLHFGNGTRLTVT.

This clonotype was seen repeatedly, ten times or more. The gene calls are TRBV10-3 and TRBJ1-2; no clear D. Germline CDR1 is ENHRY and CDR2 is SYGVKD. V lost 0 bases, J lost 2 bases, and 16 bases lay in between. This CDR3 comprises 17 residues. The CDR3 coding sequence is TGTGCCATCAGTGAGTCGGAAGGACTGTCCGTGAACTATGGCTACACCTTC. This translates into CAISESEGLSVNYGYTF.

The rearrangement joins TRBV18 to TRBJ2-1; D may be TRBD1 (5 bases). Germline V gene lookup returns CDR1 KGHSH and CDR2 LQKENI. This CDR3 spans 14 amino acids. V was pared by 4 bases and J by 3 bases, with 10 bases between. CDR3 amino acids: CASSRDDSYNEQFF. In DNA form, the CDR3 reads TGTGCCAGCTCACGCGACGACAGCTACAATGAGCAGTTCTTC.

This clonotype was detected a few times. The chain couples TRBV5-6 to TRBJ2-2, with 12 bases lining up with TRBD1. Trimming took 4 bases from V and 4 from J; bases not matched to a gene: 11. The V gene's germline CDR1 is SGHDT and CDR2 YYEEEE. The CDR3 spans 18 residues. The CDR3 DNA sequence: TGTGCCAGCAGCCGGGGGGACAGGGGGCCAAAGGGCACCGGGGAGCTGTTTTTT. Residues: CASSRGDRGPKGTGELFF.

The rearrangement links TRBV12-3 or TRBV12-4 to TRBJ2-1; possibly TRBD1 or TRBD2 for D (5 bases each). V lost 5 bases to trimming and J lost 3 bases, with 14 bases between them. CDR3 length equals 15 residues. CDR3 DNA sequence: TGTGCCAGCAGTAGCCGGGACGCCCTCTACAATGAGCAGTTCTTC. The encoded protein is CASSSRDALYNEQFF.

This clonotype appeared many times. The chain combines TRBV2 with TRBJ1-3; TRBD1 is a possible D gene (5 bases). Trimming cost V 6 bases and J 0 bases, with 18 bases left between them. There are 17 residues in the CDR3. CDR1 and CDR2 from the germline V gene are SNHLY and FYNNEI. The DNA for the CDR3 is TGTGCCAGCAGCTTGGCCTCCCGGGGGAGCTCTGGAAACACCATATATTTT. It codes for CASSLASRGSSGNTIYF.

The CDR3 sequence: CASSQGGADSYEQYF. The CDR3 DNA is TGTGCCAGCAGCCAGGGAGGGGCCGACTCCTACGAGCAGTACTTC. The chain couples TRBV14 to TRBJ2-7; 7 bases match TRBD2. The J segment lost 0 bases and the V segment lost 3 bases, leaving 5 bases of the junction unmatched. CDR1 is SGHDN and CDR2 is FVKESK in the germline V gene. This CDR3 is built from 15 residues.

The genes are TRBV5-1 and TRBJ2-7; 7 bases line up with TRBD1. The CDR3 is made up of 14 amino acids. Looked up from germline, CDR1 is SGHRS and CDR2 is YFSETQ. V lost 5 bases and J lost 3; bases outside the gene matches: 8. CDR3 residues: CASSLRDRSYEQYF. The DNA of the CDR3 is TGCGCCAGCAGTCTCCGGGACAGAAGCTACGAGCAGTACTTC.

This clonotype has only a few counts. The chain combines TRBV7-2 with TRBJ2-7, with a tentative D call TRBD2 (6 bases). CDR3 length: 12 residues. CDR1 and CDR2 (germline): SGHTA, FQGNSA. Trimming removed 5 bases from V and 5 bases from J, with 10 bases in between. CDR3 sequence reads: CASSSSGDEQYF. The CDR3 nucleotides read TGTGCCAGCAGCAGCTCGGGGGACGAGCAGTACTTC.

The chain has TRBV4-3 and TRBJ2-2; D remains unclear. Per germline, CDR1 LGHNA and CDR2 YSLEER. This CDR3 is 15 amino acids long. V gave up 4 bases and J gave up 0 bases, with 9 bases separating them. CDR3 sequence reads: CASSLLGPNTGELFF. CDR3 bases: TGCGCCAGCAGCCTCTTGGGTCCGAACACCGGGGAGCTGTTTTTT.

This rearrangement joins TRBV15 to TRBJ2-1; 9 positions match TRBD2. V lost 7 bases to trimming and J lost 8 bases; unmatched junction nucleotides: 12. Per germline, CDR1 LNHNV and CDR2 YYDKDF (reference sequence). This CDR3 comprises 15 residues. The CDR3 sequence: CATTTSLAGVDEQFF. DNA for the CDR3: TGTGCCACCACTACCTCTTTAGCGGGAGTGGATGAGCAGTTCTTC.

This clonotype was found a few times. The chain combines TRBV7-3 with TRBJ1-1; 11 nucleotides line up with TRBD1. V lost 0 bases, J lost 4 bases, and 1 base stayed unmatched. CDR1 and CDR2 (germline): SGHTA, FQGTGA. CDR3 length: 15 residues. CDR3 nucleotides: TGTGCCAGCAGCTTAACGGGGACAGGGGGCACTGAAGCTTTCTTT. As protein: CASSLTGTGGTEAFF. The full variable domain, rest sourced from reference TRBV7-3 and TRBJ1-1, is GAGVSQTPSNKVTEKGKYVELRCDPISGHTALYWYRQSLGQGPEFLIYFQGTGAADDSGLPNDRFFAVRPEGSVSTLKIQRTERGDSAVYLCASSLTGTGGTEAFFGQGTRLTVV.

The table lists this clonotype with many counts. The V gene is TRBV7-2, the J gene TRBJ1-1, with D tentatively TRBD1 (5 bases). Trimming left V 1 base short and J 0 bases short, with 12 bases between. In germline, CDR1 is SGHTA, CDR2 FQGNSA. This CDR3 comprises 16 residues. Written as DNA, the CDR3 is TGTGCCAGCAGCTTAGTCCCAGGGCCATTGAACACTGAAGCTTTCTTT. Translation: CASSLVPGPLNTEAFF.

CDR3 in DNA: TGTGCCAGCAGCTTCCTCCCTAGCGGGGGGGCAAATACGCAGTATTTT. Protein: CASSFLPSGGANTQYF. This chain connects TRBV7-2 to TRBJ2-3; 12 bases line up with TRBD2. J lost 7 bases, V lost 3 bases, and 8 bases had no gene match. The CDR3 spans 16 residues. Germline values: CDR1 SGHTA, CDR2 FQGNSA. Supplemented by reference TRBV7-2 and TRBJ2-3, the full variable domain reads GAGVSQSPSNKVTEKGKDVELRCDPISGHTALYWYRQSLGQGLEFLIYFQGNSAPDKSGLPSDRFSAERTGGSVSTLTIQRTQQEDSAVYLCASSFLPSGGANTQYFGPGTRLTVL.

The chain employs TRBV19 and TRBJ1-3; D is unresolved. Trimming stripped 7 bases from V and 0 bases from J, with 13 bases between. The CDR3 is 15 residues long. Looked up from germline, CDR1 is LNHDA and CDR2 is SQIVND (reference sequence). CDR3 sequence: CASKDQARSGNTIYF. The CDR3 nucleotides are TGTGCCAGTAAGGATCAGGCCCGCTCTGGAAACACCATATATTTT.

There are a few counts of this clonotype. The rearrangement links TRBV25-1 to TRBJ1-1, with TRBD1 as a possible D gene (5 bases). Germline CDR1 is MGHDK and CDR2 is SYGVNS. The ends were cut back, 4 bases at V and 4 bases at J, with 13 bases in the middle. The CDR3 runs 14 residues. CDR3 protein: CASSATFGGTEAFF. The DNA for the CDR3 is TGTGCCAGCAGTGCAACATTTGGGGGCACTGAAGCTTTCTTT.

The rearrangement joins TRBV7-2 to TRBJ1-2; 7 nucleotides match TRBD1. Looked up from germline, CDR1 is SGHTA and CDR2 is FQGNSA. V shed 5 bases, J shed 3 bases, and the junction held 9 bases outside the gene matches. The CDR3 loop spans 15 amino acids. As DNA, the CDR3 is TGTGCCAGCAGCATACAGGGAGGGGGCGACTATGGCTACACCTTC. Its translation is CASSIQGGGDYGYTF.

In this sample, this clonotype turned up many times. This rearrangement joins TRBV28 to TRBJ1-2, with 10 bases fitting TRBD1. Trimming took 5 bases from V and 3 from J; bases not matched to a gene: 6. The CDR3 length is 15 residues. CDR1 is MDHEN and CDR2 is SYDVKM in the germline V gene. CDR3 sequence: CASSLFGTGDYGYTF. The DNA of the CDR3 is TGTGCCAGCAGTCTGTTTGGGACAGGGGACTATGGCTACACCTTC.

This chain joins TRBV7-6 and TRBJ2-7; D might be TRBD2 (6 bases). Germline values: CDR1 SGHVS, CDR2 FNYEAQ. This CDR3 contains 13 residues. V dropped 5 bases and J dropped 2 bases, with 10 bases sitting between them. The CDR3: CASSRGTPYEQYF. DNA of the CDR3: TGTGCCAGCAGCCGCGGGACCCCCTACGAGCAGTACTTC. The entire variable domain, with the rest obtained from reference TRBV7-6 and TRBJ2-7, is as follows: GAGVSQSPRYKVTKRGQDVALRCDPISGHVSLYWYRQALGQGPEFLTYFNYEAQQDKSGLPNDRFSAERPEGSISTLTIQRTEQRDSAMYRCASSRGTPYEQYFGPGTRLTVT.

The V call is TRBV7-9, the J call TRBJ2-5; D not resolved. Trimming removed 1 base from V and 7 bases from J, with 7 bases in between. Germline assignment: CDR1 SEHNR and CDR2 FQNEAQ (reference sequence). The CDR3 is 12 amino acids. The chain's CDR3 is CASSLGRWTQYF. The CDR3 region has the DNA TGTGCCAGCAGCTTAGGACGGTGGACCCAGTACTTC.

This clonotype was counted at least ten times. The rearrangement joins TRBV6-5 to TRBJ1-2; TRBD1 aligns across 9 bases. Germline CDR1 and CDR2: MNHEY and SVGAGI. The V gene end was trimmed by 0 bases and the J gene end by 5 bases; junction bases not matched to a gene: 7. The CDR3 has 16 residues. CDR3 loop: CASSYSKPDRGYGYTF. The DNA of the CDR3 is TGTGCCAGCAGTTACTCGAAACCGGACAGGGGATATGGCTACACCTTC.